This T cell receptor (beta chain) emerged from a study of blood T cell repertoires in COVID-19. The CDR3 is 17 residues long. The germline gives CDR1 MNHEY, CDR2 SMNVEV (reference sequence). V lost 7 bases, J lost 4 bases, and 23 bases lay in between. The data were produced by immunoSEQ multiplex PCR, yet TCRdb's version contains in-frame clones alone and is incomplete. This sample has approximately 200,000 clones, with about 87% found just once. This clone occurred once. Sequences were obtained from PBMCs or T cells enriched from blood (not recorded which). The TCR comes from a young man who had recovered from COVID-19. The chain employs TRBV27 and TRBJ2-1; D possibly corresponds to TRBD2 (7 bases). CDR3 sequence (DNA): TGTGCCAGCACGGTTTCGGCGGGAGAGGGGGTTTACAATGAGCAGTTCTTC. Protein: CASTVSAGEGVYNEQFF.